One and the same sample provided the 2 T cell receptor beta chains below, sequenced in a study of blood T cell repertoires in COVID-19. The table came from immunoSEQ multiplex PCR; TCRdb's copy has only in-frame clones and leaves some out. The data hold about 83,000 clones, with 87% observed a single time. The sequenced sample was peripheral blood. These receptors came from a woman aged 45-65 years with active or convalescent COVID-19.

V usage is TRBV9 and J usage is TRBJ1-1, with D unclear. Deletions cut 0 bases from V and 4 bases from J, with 13 bases between. Germline-derived CDR1 and CDR2 are SGDLS and YYNGEE. The CDR3 is made up of 15 amino acids. CDR3 in amino acids: CASSVEGAGGTEAFF. The CDR3 DNA reads as TGTGCCAGCAGCGTAGAAGGAGCGGGTGGCACTGAAGCTTTCTTT.

The V gene is TRBV7-9, the J gene TRBJ2-7, with unresolved D. From germline, CDR1 is SEHNR and CDR2 FQNEAQ (reference sequence). V dropped 6 bases and J dropped 0 bases, with 15 bases sitting between them. The CDR3 covers 15 residues. CDR3 coding DNA: TGTGCCAGCAGTCCTTCGTTTGGCAGCTCCTACGAGCAGTACTTC. As protein: CASSPSFGSSYEQYF.